This is a list of T cell receptor beta chains from one sample in a study of T cell repertoires in cytomegalovirus infection. TCRdb fed the reads into MiXCR, producing one record per CDR3 protein. The sample lists 45,000 to 75,000 distinct CDR3 sequences; roughly 34% were seen once. For these TCRs, the target antigens are not known. The sequenced sample was PBMCs, sequenced either directly or after in vitro stimulation (not recorded which). Receptors originate from a human donor in good health (CMV status not recorded). Some clones in this sample may be carry-over from other donors' samples. Both conserved end residues are part of each CDR3. A D gene is named only where the DNA matches it firmly. Where a row states a size, it is once, few, many or the class of an expanded clone; other rows omit it.

d_call,clone_size,j_call,v_call,cdr3_aa,cdr3_nt
-,medium-sized,TRBJ1-2,TRBV5-1,CASSLYSSNYGYTF,TGCGCCAGCAGCTTGTACAGTTCTAACTATGGCTACACCTTC
TRBD2,-,TRBJ2-7,TRBV20-1,CSASWEGLYEQYF,TGCAGTGCTAGTTGGGAGGGCCTTTACGAGCAGTACTTC
-,few,TRBJ1-4,TRBV19,CASSIPLRELFF,TGTGCCAGTAGTATCCCATTACGGGAACTGTTTTTT
-,few,TRBJ1-5,TRBV12-3/TRBV12-4,CASSFGRDQPQHF,TGTGCCAGCAGTTTTGGCAGGGACCAGCCCCAGCATTTT
-,few,TRBJ2-5,TRBV5-6,CASSGELEETQYF,TGTGCCAGCAGCGGGGAGCTTGAAGAGACCCAGTACTTC
-,-,TRBJ1-1,TRBV6-2/TRBV6-3,CASDRTNTEAFF,TGTGCCAGCGACAGGACGAACACTGAAGCTTTCTTT
TRBD1,-,TRBJ2-5,TRBV11-1,CASGTWTGEETQYF,TGTGCCAGCGGAACCTGGACAGGAGAGGAGACCCAGTACTTC
-,few,TRBJ2-1,TRBV5-4,CASSLGGGNPSYNEQFF,TGTGCCAGCAGCTTGGGAGGGGGGAACCCCTCCTACAATGAGCAGTTCTTC
TRBD2,few,TRBJ2-1,TRBV12-3/TRBV12-4,CASSLWRGGGEQFF,TGTGCCAGCAGTTTGTGGCGGGGGGGCGGTGAGCAGTTCTTC
-,few,TRBJ2-1,TRBV19,CASSIGTLASDEQFF,TGTGCCAGTAGTATAGGTACTCTGGCGTCAGATGAGCAGTTCTTC
-,-,TRBJ2-5,TRBV11-2,CASSLYGETQYF,TGTGCCAGCAGCCTCTACGGGGAGACCCAGTACTTC
-,-,TRBJ1-6,TRBV11-2,CASSLDRPPSPLHF,TGTGCCAGCAGCTTAGATCGTCCCCCTTCACCCCTCCACTTT
TRBD1,-,TRBJ2-5,TRBV18,CASSPGTAQGDQYF,TGTGCCAGCTCACCAGGGACAGCCCAAGGAGACCAGTACTTC
TRBD2,many,TRBJ2-7,TRBV7-2,CASSWGLADNYEQYF,TGTGCCAGCAGCTGGGGACTAGCAGATAACTACGAGCAGTACTTC
-,-,TRBJ1-1,TRBV6-4,CASSSPGGEAFF,TGTGCCAGCAGTAGTCCGGGGGGAGAAGCTTTCTTT
TRBD2,-,TRBJ2-5,TRBV7-6,CASSPGPSGTQYF,TGTGCCAGCAGCCCTGGACCTAGCGGGACCCAGTACTTC
-,many,TRBJ2-7,TRBV7-2,CASSLGGGTVSYEQYF,TGTGCCAGCAGCTTAGGCGGGGGGACAGTCTCCTACGAGCAGTACTTC
-,-,TRBJ1-6,TRBV20-1,CSASVGLDSPLHF,TGCAGTGCTAGTGTGGGACTTGATTCACCCCTCCACTTT
TRBD2,once,TRBJ2-3,TRBV5-4,CASRGRGGGSTDTQYF,TGTGCCAGCAGGGGTCGGGGCGGGGGTAGCACAGATACGCAGTATTTT
-,-,TRBJ1-6,TRBV6-2/TRBV6-3,CASLRSSYNSPLHF,TGTGCCAGCCTTCGGAGCTCCTATAATTCACCCCTCCACTTT
-,many,TRBJ2-2,TRBV7-2,CASSFANTGELFF,TGTGCCAGCAGTTTCGCGAACACCGGGGAGCTGTTTTTT
-,-,TRBJ1-6,TRBV11-2,CASSLEWTMNSPLHF,TGTGCCAGCAGCTTAGAATGGACTATGAATTCACCCCTCCACTTT
TRBD2,-,TRBJ2-3,TRBV7-2,CASSPFGSSGGSDTQYF,TGTGCCAGCAGCCCCTTTGGGTCTAGCGGGGGGTCAGATACGCAGTATTTT
TRBD2,-,TRBJ2-3,TRBV5-6,CASSSGLEADTQYF,TGTGCCAGCAGCTCGGGACTAGAGGCAGATACGCAGTATTTT
TRBD1,-,TRBJ2-2,TRBV10-3,CAISERGTVETGELFF,TGTGCCATCAGTGAGAGAGGGACAGTAGAAACCGGGGAGCTGTTTTTT
-,-,TRBJ2-2,TRBV18,CASSEEGSSTGELFF,TGTGCCAGCTCAGAGGAGGGGAGTTCCACCGGGGAGCTGTTTTTT
TRBD1,few,TRBJ1-5,TRBV18,CASSLWGTGGNQPQHF,TGTGCCAGCTCACTTTGGGGGACAGGGGGCAATCAGCCCCAGCATTTT
TRBD2,-,TRBJ2-1,TRBV11-2,CASSLTLSGGGSNEQFF,TGTGCCAGCAGCTTAACCCTCAGCGGGGGGGGGAGTAATGAGCAGTTCTTC
-,-,TRBJ1-4,TRBV2,CASAGDAGNEKLFF,TGTGCCAGCGCCGGGGATGCAGGAAATGAAAAACTGTTTTTT
TRBD1,-,TRBJ2-7,TRBV20-1,CSANHRDRVYEQYF,TGCAGTGCCAACCACAGGGACAGGGTCTACGAGCAGTACTTC
TRBD1,-,TRBJ1-6,TRBV6-2/TRBV6-3,CASSYDRGIANSPLHF,TGTGCCAGCAGTTACGACAGGGGAATCGCGAATTCACCCCTCCACTTT
-,few,TRBJ2-7,TRBV5-4,CASSPTVGYEQYF,TGTGCCAGCAGCCCTACGGTGGGATACGAGCAGTACTTC
-,many,TRBJ2-3,TRBV7-2,CASSLMGTDTQYF,TGTGCCAGCAGCTTAATGGGCACAGATACGCAGTATTTT
-,few,TRBJ1-2,TRBV4-3,CASSPSHGQLWGYTF,TGCGCCAGCAGCCCCTCCCACGGACAACTATGGGGCTACACCTTC
-,-,TRBJ2-3,TRBV20-1,CSARRRDTQYF,TGCAGTGCACGACGCCGGGATACGCAGTATTTT
-,-,TRBJ2-7,TRBV11-2,CASSFGRDFGYEQYF,TGTGCCAGCAGCTTTGGCCGGGACTTCGGCTACGAGCAGTACTTC
-,-,TRBJ1-2,TRBV29-1,CSAERQSNYGYTF,TGCAGCGCTGAAAGACAGAGCAACTATGGCTACACCTTC
-,-,TRBJ1-4,TRBV27,CASRRGKSTNEKLFF,TGTGCCAGCAGGCGAGGGAAATCAACTAATGAAAAACTGTTTTTT
TRBD1,few,TRBJ1-4,TRBV7-9,CASTLWDRNEKLFF,TGTGCCAGCACCCTTTGGGACAGGAATGAAAAACTGTTTTTT
-,-,TRBJ1-1,TRBV27,CASKGRAMGEAFF,TGTGCCAGCAAGGGCAGGGCGATGGGTGAAGCTTTCTTT